This T cell receptor (beta chain) was sequenced during a study of T-cell reconstitution after alpha-beta-depleted transplantation in children. Notes on the study in general: Reportedly, roughly two months post-transplant, alpha-beta T cells arose from several hundred expanded graft clones. A year had passed since transplant, and T-cell counts and diversity by then came mostly from newly produced T cells. Recipient T cells and thymic progenitors that survived gave rise to the high TCRbeta diversity observed at day 60 in some patients.

At least ten counts were recorded for this clonotype. Antigen unknown. Preparing the TCRbeta library involved the use of unique molecular identifiers. MiXCR, applied by TCRdb to the PCR reads, yields one record per CDR3 protein. The sample records about 830,000 distinct CDR3 sequences, approximately 15% being singletons. This CDR3 is 12 amino acids long. The V gene's germline CDR1 is LNHNV and CDR2 YYDKDF (reference sequence). V lost 5 bases to trimming and J lost 4 bases, with 6 bases between them. V usage is TRBV15 and J usage is TRBJ2-1; D is unresolved. The sequenced sample was PBMCs, mostly from graft donor cells, obtained 360 days after TCRalphabeta/CD19-depleted stem cell transplant. The TCR originated in a male patient aged 10-17 years who had a stem cell transplant for acute lymphoblastic leukemia, so the T cells may come from the graft donor. CDR3 sequence: CATSSPYNEQFF. In DNA, the CDR3 is TGTGCCACCAGCTCGCCTTACAATGAGCAGTTCTTC.